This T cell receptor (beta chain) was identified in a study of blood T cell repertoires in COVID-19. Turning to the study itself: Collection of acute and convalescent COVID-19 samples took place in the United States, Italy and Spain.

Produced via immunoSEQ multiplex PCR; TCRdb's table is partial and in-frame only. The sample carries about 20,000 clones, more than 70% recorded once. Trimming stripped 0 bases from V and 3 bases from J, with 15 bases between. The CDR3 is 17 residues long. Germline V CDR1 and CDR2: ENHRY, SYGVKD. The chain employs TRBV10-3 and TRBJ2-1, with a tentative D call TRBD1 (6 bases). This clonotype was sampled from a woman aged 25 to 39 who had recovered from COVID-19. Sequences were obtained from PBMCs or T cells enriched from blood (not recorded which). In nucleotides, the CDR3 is TGTGCCATCAGTGAGTCAGGTCAGGGGCTTGGCTACAATGAGCAGTTCTTC. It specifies CAISESGQGLGYNEQFF.